This TCR beta chain was profiled in a study of shared clonotypes between healthy human individuals. Sequenced by immunoSEQ multiplex PCR; TCRdb stores in-frame clones only, minus some. The sample holds about 2.2 million clones, just over 90% seen once. Concerning this clone: What it recognizes is unknown.

Study conclusions and caveats: The diversity represented, both genetic and in exposure history, was limited by few donors.

CD8 cells regarded as naive lacked CD45RO, were positively chosen for CCR7, and omitted terminally differentiated effector memory CD45RA+ cells. The germline V gene has CDR1 MNHEY and CDR2 SMNVEV (reference sequence). The CDR3 runs 18 residues. V trimming: 5 bases; J trimming: 4 bases; junction bases outside the gene matches: 20. This clonotype was sampled from a man younger than 35 in good health. Some clones in this sample may be carry-over from other donors' samples. Source material: naive CD8+ T cells from PBMCs. V usage is TRBV27 and J usage is TRBJ2-7; the match to TRBD2 covers 7 bases. CDR3 nucleotides: TGTGCCAGCAGTCCCCTGGCGTTTCGGGGGGATCTACAATACGAGCAGTACTTC. As protein: CASSPLAFRGDLQYEQYF.